Each of the 16 T cell receptor beta chains below was sequenced from the same sample in a study of CD8 T cells in Susac syndrome. Reverse transcription of roughly 0.5 to 1 ug RNA used random hexamers. Each CDR3 protein gets one entry after TCRdb re-called the immunoSEQ multiplex PCR reads with MiXCR. The table lists about 300,000 distinct CDR3 sequences, 90% to 95% of them singletons, with 0.065% in the top ten. Sequenced material: CD4+ T cells from PBMCs. Receptors originate from a human donor with multiple sclerosis.

The chain combines TRBV7-9 with TRBJ1-1; unclear D gene. Germline CDR1 SEHNR, CDR2 FQNEAQ (reference sequence). V lost 1 base and J lost 4, with 13 bases in between. This CDR3 region has 15 residues. The CDR3 protein is CASSLGPARTTEAFF. The CDR3 DNA is TGTGCCAGCAGCTTAGGCCCGGCCCGGACCACTGAAGCTTTCTTT.

The chain carries TRBV19 and TRBJ1-1, with D possibly TRBD1 on 6 matching bases. The V and J ends lost 4 bases and 9 bases respectively, with 12 bases between them. Germline lookup yields CDR1 LNHDA and CDR2 SQIVND (reference sequence). CDR3 length equals 12 residues. CDR3 in DNA: TGTGCCAGTAGTACCCGGACAGACAAAGCTTTCTTT. This sequence encodes CASSTRTDKAFF. The full variable domain, completed using reference TRBV19 and TRBJ1-1, is DGGITQSPKYLFRKEGQNVTLSCEQNLNHDAMYWYRQDPGQGLRLIYYSQIVNDFQKGDIAEGYSVSREKKESFPLTVTSAQKNPTAFYLCASSTRTDKAFFGQGTRLTVV.

This rearrangement joins TRBV13 to TRBJ1-3; TRBD1 might be the D (5 bases). Per the germline V gene, CDR1 is PRHDT and CDR2 is FYEKMQ (reference sequence). Trimming took off 3 bases at V and 2 bases at J, with 14 bases between the two ends. This CDR3 is 16 amino acids long. The CDR3 loop is CASSLRGGMAGNTIYF. The CDR3 nucleotides read TGTGCCAGCAGCTTGCGTGGGGGGATGGCTGGAAACACCATATATTTT.

The chain carries TRBV7-8 and TRBJ1-6, with 7 bases matching TRBD1. The germline V gene encodes CDR1 SGHVS and CDR2 FQNEAQ. The CDR3 length is 15 residues. The ends lost 4 bases at V and 7 bases at J; junction bases unmatched: 7. CDR3 region: CASSSPGQKNSPLHF. CDR3 in DNA: TGTGCCAGCAGCTCGCCGGGACAGAAAAATTCACCCCTCCACTTT.

The rearrangement joins TRBV5-1 to TRBJ1-1; D gene unclear. From germline, CDR1 is SGHRS and CDR2 YFSETQ. The CDR3 loop spans 13 amino acids. The V gene lost 0 bases and the J gene lost 3 bases, with 6 bases spanning the gap. This chain's CDR3 is CASSLEADTEAFF. The DNA of the CDR3 is TGCGCCAGCAGCTTGGAAGCTGACACTGAAGCTTTCTTT.

This rearrangement joins TRBV3-1 to TRBJ2-5; D possibly corresponds to TRBD2 (6 bases). Trimming took 1 base from V and 5 from J, leaving 17 bases between them. CDR1 and CDR2 from the germline V gene are LGHDT and YNNKEL (reference sequence). The CDR3 is 16 residues long. As DNA, the CDR3 is TGTGCCAGCAGCCAAGTTACGGGGGACGTCGGGGAGACCCAGTACTTC. Translated: CASSQVTGDVGETQYF.

The chain has TRBV2 and TRBJ1-5; a possible D gene is TRBD1 (5 bases). Germline V gives CDR1 SNHLY, CDR2 FYNNEI. V was pared by 6 bases and J by 3 bases, with 12 bases between. The CDR3 runs 14 residues. Here the CDR3 reads CASSDNRPNQPQHF. CDR3 DNA: TGTGCCAGCAGCGACAACAGGCCCAATCAGCCCCAGCATTTT.

This chain links TRBV11-2 with TRBJ1-1, with D maybe TRBD1 (5 bases). Per germline, CDR1 SGHAT and CDR2 FQNNGV. Trimming removed 4 bases from V and 1 base from J, with 10 bases in between. The CDR3 loop spans 14 amino acids. The CDR3 here is CASSSGPGNTEAFF. CDR3 nucleotides: TGTGCCAGCAGCTCAGGGCCGGGGAACACTGAAGCTTTCTTT.

The CDR3 region is CASKGGGAGYNEQFF. The CDR3 region has the DNA TGTGCCAGCAAGGGCGGGGGGGCAGGCTACAATGAGCAGTTCTTC. This chain joins TRBV6-5 and TRBJ2-1; 9 bases are a match to TRBD2. The CDR3 length is 15 residues. Germline CDR1 reads MNHEY; CDR2 reads SVGAGI. The V gene end was trimmed by 7 bases and the J gene end by 3 bases; junction bases not matched to a gene: 7.

This chain links TRBV10-3 with TRBJ2-3, with D uncertain. V lost 2 bases and J 2 bases, leaving 8 bases between the germline ends. Germline-derived CDR1 and CDR2 are ENHRY and SYGVKD. CDR3 size: 14 residues. The CDR3, as DNA: TGTGCCATCAGTGAGGCCCTGGACACAGATACGCAGTATTTT. It encodes CAISEALDTDTQYF.

The rearrangement links TRBV12-3 or TRBV12-4 to TRBJ1-6; D gene ambiguous. V dropped 1 base and J dropped 8 bases, with 6 bases sitting between them. There are 13 residues in the CDR3. CDR3 DNA: TGTGCCAGCAGTTTAGATAGGGATTCACCCCTCCACTTT. This codes for CASSLDRDSPLHF.

This sequence joins TRBV24-1 and TRBJ2-3; D unresolved. Germline CDR1 reads KGHDR; CDR2 reads SFDVKD. The CDR3 runs to 14 residues. Trimming stripped 5 bases from V and 0 bases from J, with 8 bases between. CDR3 in amino acids: CATSALTSTDTQYF. The CDR3 nucleotides read TGTGCCACCAGTGCCCTGACTAGCACAGATACGCAGTATTTT.

The chain couples TRBV4-3 to TRBJ2-2; 8 positions agree with TRBD1. Per the germline V gene, CDR1 is LGHNA and CDR2 is YSLEER. The CDR3 runs 14 residues. Trimming cost V 3 bases and J 5 bases; bases outside gene matches: 2. The CDR3, as DNA: TGCGCCAGCAGCCAGGACAGGGCTACCGGGGAGCTGTTTTTT. It specifies CASSQDRATGELFF.

The CDR3 reads CASSLGVSPLHF. The CDR3 bases are TGTGCCAGCAGCTTAGGGGTCTCACCCCTCCACTTT. The rearrangement uses TRBV5-4 and TRBJ1-6, with a weak D call TRBD1 (5 bases). Trimming took 2 bases from V and 10 from J, leaving 7 bases between them. Germline V lookup: CDR1 SGHNT, CDR2 YYREEE (reference sequence). The CDR3 is 12 amino acids.

V gene TRBV20-1 combines with J gene TRBJ2-3, with 10 nucleotides matching TRBD2. The CDR3 covers 16 residues. J gave up 2 bases and V 6 bases, and 11 bases lay outside the gene matches. Germline CDR1 and CDR2: DFQATT and SNEGSKA (reference sequence). CDR3 loop: CSAGTSGVPPTDTQYF. The CDR3 nucleotides are TGCAGTGCGGGTACTAGCGGGGTTCCCCCCACAGATACGCAGTATTTT.

The chain carries TRBV3-1 and TRBJ2-5; D not resolved. The CDR3 extends over 16 amino acids. V was trimmed by 0 bases and J by 4 bases, leaving 15 bases between them. The germline V gene has CDR1 LGHDT and CDR2 YNNKEL (reference sequence). CDR3 in amino acids: CASSQDVRRRGETQYF. CDR3 nucleotides: TGTGCCAGCAGCCAAGATGTTCGGCGGAGAGGAGAGACCCAGTACTTC.